This is a list of T cell receptor beta chains from one sample in a study of Ad26.COV2.S vaccination and SARS-CoV-2 variants. TCRdb's table, derived via immunoSEQ multiplex PCR, lists solely in-frame clones and lacks some. The sample carries about 87,000 clones, under 90% recorded once. The sequencing here drew on peripheral blood, taken after recovery from COVID-19. These receptors all come from a human donor who had recovered from COVID-19. Both conserved end residues are part of each CDR3. Fields, in order: J gene, V gene, clone size, D gene, CDR3 DNA, CDR3 protein. The D gene is left open where the match is weak. Where a row states a size, it is once, few, many or the class of an expanded clone; other rows omit it.

TRBJ2-7	TRBV2	.	.	TGTGCCAGCAGTGATCAGGGCCCCTCTCCCGAGCAGTACTTC	CASSDQGPSPEQYF
TRBJ2-1	TRBV29-1	.	.	TGCAGCGTTCGAGGAGGGATGTCATACGATGAGCAGTTCTTC	CSVRGGMSYDEQFF
TRBJ2-7	TRBV7-6	once	TRBD2	TGTGCCAGCAGCGAAAGGGCGGCTAGCGGGAGCTACGAGCAGTACTTC	CASSERAASGSYEQYF
TRBJ1-4	TRBV9	few	TRBD1	TGTGCCAGCAGCGCCCAGACAGGGGGGAATGAAAAACTGTTTTTT	CASSAQTGGNEKLFF
TRBJ2-1	TRBV19	.	TRBD1	TGTGCCAGTAGTATAGTTGGGACAGGGGCTGCTGAGCAGTTCTTC	CASSIVGTGAAEQFF
TRBJ1-5	TRBV5-6	.	.	TGTGCCAGCAGCTTGGGCGGGGTGAATGTCGTTCGGCCCCAGCATTTT	CASSLGGVNVVRPQHF
TRBJ2-7	TRBV10-3	.	.	TGTGCCATCAGTGACCCCGGCAGGAGCTACGAGCAGTACTTC	CAISDPGRSYEQYF
TRBJ2-7	TRBV14	once	.	TGTGCCAGCAGCCAAGGATATCTTCTCTCCTACGAGCAGTACTTC	CASSQGYLLSYEQYF
TRBJ1-3	TRBV7-6	.	.	TGTGCCAGCAGCCCAGGGACATTCTCTGGAAACACCATATATTTT	CASSPGTFSGNTIYF
TRBJ2-5	TRBV28	.	.	TGTGCCAGCAGTTTAGAACGGTACCAAGAGACCCAGTACTTC	CASSLERYQETQYF
TRBJ2-5	TRBV18	.	.	TGTGCCAGCTCACTGATCCAAGAGACCCAGTACTTC	CASSLIQETQYF
TRBJ2-1	TRBV11-2	.	TRBD2	TGTGCCAGCAGCTATCTAGCGGGAGGTCGGAATGAGCAGTTCTTC	CASSYLAGGRNEQFF
TRBJ1-2	TRBV21-1	.	.	TGTGCCAGCCCGAAGAGGGGAGGGCCCCTTGGCTACACCTTC	CASPKRGGPLGYTF
TRBJ1-2	TRBV6-2/TRBV6-3	.	.	TGTGCCAGCAGTTCCACAGGGCGAGCTAACTATGGCTACACCTTC	CASSSTGRANYGYTF
TRBJ1-4	TRBV9	.	.	TGTGCCAGCAGCGTGGCTTCAACTAATGAAAAACTGTTTTTT	CASSVASTNEKLFF
TRBJ2-2	TRBV19	.	.	TGTGCCAGTAGTATACACCGAACCGGGGAGCTGTTTTTT	CASSIHRTGELFF
TRBJ1-6	TRBV12-3/TRBV12-4	.	.	TGTGCCAGCAGTTTAGCGCTCTATTCACCCCTCCACTTT	CASSLALYSPLHF
TRBJ2-2	TRBV27	.	.	TGTGCCAGCAGTCCCGAAACAACTCCCACAGGGGAGCTGTTTTTT	CASSPETTPTGELFF
TRBJ1-1	TRBV10-3	.	.	TGTGCCATCAGTTCAGGGCCGAACACTGAAGCTTTCTTT	CAISSGPNTEAFF
TRBJ2-7	TRBV7-9	once	.	TGTGCCAGCAGCCCCTCCTACGAGCAGTACTTC	CASSPSYEQYF
TRBJ1-2	TRBV7-3	.	.	TGTGCCAGCAGCTTAAGGCCAACAGGGTCTATGGATGGCTACACCTTC	CASSLRPTGSMDGYTF
TRBJ2-7	TRBV6-4	.	.	TGTGCCAGCAGTGGTGGGGTGACCCTGGACGAGCAGTACTTC	CASSGGVTLDEQYF
TRBJ1-1	TRBV7-9	.	.	TGTGCCAGCAGCCAATTCAACGGCGGCCAAGCTTTCTTT	CASSQFNGGQAFF
TRBJ2-1	TRBV19	.	.	TGTGCCAGTAGTATGCAGGGGCTCTCCTACAATGAGCAGTTCTTC	CASSMQGLSYNEQFF
TRBJ1-3	TRBV19	.	.	TGTGCCAGTAGTGTCTCAGGGTTAACCGGTGGAAACACCATATATTTT	CASSVSGLTGGNTIYF
TRBJ2-3	TRBV7-9	.	.	TGTGCCAGCAGCCCTTTAGCTGAAACAGCTACGCAGTATTTT	CASSPLAETATQYF
TRBJ2-7	TRBV11-2	.	.	TGTGCCAGCGGCTTAATCTCCTACGAGCAGTACTTC	CASGLISYEQYF
TRBJ2-2	TRBV7-3	.	.	TGTGCCAGCAGCCTGGGGCCCGGGGAGCTGTTTTTT	CASSLGPGELFF
TRBJ2-2	TRBV7-9	.	.	TGTGCCAGCAGCTTGTCCGGCCCGAACACCGGGGAGCTGTTTTTT	CASSLSGPNTGELFF
TRBJ2-1	TRBV9	.	TRBD2	TGTGCCAGCAGCGGGGGACTAGCGGGAGAAGTTACCTACAATGAGCAGTTCTTC	CASSGGLAGEVTYNEQFF
TRBJ2-3	TRBV24-1	.	.	TGTGCCACAATATCTCCCACAGATACGCAGTATTTT	CATISPTDTQYF
TRBJ2-7	TRBV6-6	.	TRBD1	TGTGCCAGCAGTGGACAGGGAATCTACGAGCAGTACTTC	CASSGQGIYEQYF
TRBJ1-2	TRBV11-2	.	.	TGTGCCAGCAGCAGAAACATGCCGCAGGGAGCCAACTATGGCTACACCTTC	CASSRNMPQGANYGYTF
TRBJ2-7	TRBV11-2	.	.	TGTGCCAGCAGCCCAACGGACTGGGCAGCCGAGCAGTACTTC	CASSPTDWAAEQYF
TRBJ1-1	TRBV19	.	.	TGTGCCAGTACCAGCACTGAAGCTTTCTTT	CASTSTEAFF
TRBJ1-2	TRBV6-5	few	TRBD1	TGTGCCAGCAGTTCTCAGGGGGGTAAGAACTATGGCTACACCTTC	CASSSQGGKNYGYTF
TRBJ2-7	TRBV24-1	.	TRBD1	TGTGCCACCGGAGGTACAGGGGAACGGGGCGAGCAGTACTTC	CATGGTGERGEQYF
TRBJ2-5	TRBV6-5	.	.	TGTGCCAGCAGTTACAAAGAGACCCAGTACTTC	CASSYKETQYF
TRBJ2-1	TRBV18	.	.	TGTGCCAGCTCACCGTCAGCCTACAATGAGCAGTTCTTC	CASSPSAYNEQFF
TRBJ1-5	TRBV29-1	.	TRBD1	TGCAGCGTTGTCGACAGGGGTGAACAGCCCCAGCATTTT	CSVVDRGEQPQHF
TRBJ1-2	TRBV4-2	.	.	TGTGCCAGCAGCCAAGAACGCATTCCCTATGGCTACACCTTC	CASSQERIPYGYTF
TRBJ2-7	TRBV4-3	.	.	TGCGCCAGCAGCCAAGATAGGGCTGGCGAGCAGTACTTC	CASSQDRAGEQYF
TRBJ1-2	TRBV18	.	TRBD1	TGTGCCAGCTCACCGGGGACAGGGGAAGCTAACTATGGCTACACCTTC	CASSPGTGEANYGYTF
TRBJ1-5	TRBV18	.	.	TGTGCCAGCTCACCACCGGGACACCCCAATCAGCCCCAGCATTTT	CASSPPGHPNQPQHF
TRBJ2-2	TRBV18	.	.	TGTGCCAGCTCACCGTCCCGACCTCCTCACGGGGAGCTGTTTTTT	CASSPSRPPHGELFF
TRBJ1-5	TRBV6-6	medium-sized	.	TGTGCCAGCAGTTTGGGGCTTCAGCCCCAGCATTTT	CASSLGLQPQHF
TRBJ2-1	TRBV12-3/TRBV12-4	.	.	TGTGCCAGCAGTTTAGTCCCAAACAATGAGCAGTTCTTC	CASSLVPNNEQFF
TRBJ1-2	TRBV28	.	.	TGTGCCAGCACAGTCGGGGGGCGGTGGGGCTACACCTTC	CASTVGGRWGYTF
TRBJ1-5	TRBV25-1	few	.	TGTGCCAGCAGTGAATCAGGGGTCTATCAGCCCCAGCATTTT	CASSESGVYQPQHF
TRBJ2-3	TRBV5-5	.	.	TGTGCCAGCAGCTTGACGGATGCAGATACGCAGTATTTT	CASSLTDADTQYF
TRBJ1-2	TRBV24-1	.	TRBD1	TGTGCCACCAGTGACCCAACAGGGGGTCATGGCTACACCTTC	CATSDPTGGHGYTF